The 5 T cell receptor beta chains listed next were all sequenced from one sample in a study of cytomegalovirus exposure and HLA in healthy donors. Clones were read by immunoSEQ multiplex PCR, and TCRdb kept only the in-frame ones, dropping some. The profile shows 100,000 or so clones, about 88% of them singletons. Material: PBMCs. The receptors derive from a young woman in good health and CMV-seropositive.

This clone was seen once. This sequence joins TRBV7-6 and TRBJ2-7, with 8 bases fitting TRBD1. Trimming removed 1 base from V and 6 bases from J; junction bases left unmatched: 5. This CDR3 spans 14 amino acids. Germline V CDR1 and CDR2: SGHVS, FNYEAQ. CDR3 sequence (DNA): TGTGCCAGCAGCTTAGGACAGGGGACAGGCGAGCAGTACTTC. It translates to CASSLGQGTGEQYF. Based on the CDR3 plus reference TRBV7-6 and TRBJ2-7, the full variable domain is GAGVSQSPRYKVTKRGQDVALRCDPISGHVSLYWYRQALGQGPEFLTYFNYEAQQDKSGLPNDRFSAERPEGSISTLTIQRTEQRDSAMYRCASSLGQGTGEQYFGPGTRLTVT.

This clone was counted between two and nine times. The chain couples TRBV15 to TRBJ1-6, with 7 bases fitting TRBD1. Germline CDR1 reads LNHNV; CDR2 reads YYDKDF (reference sequence). Germline trimming cut 0 bases from V and 10 bases from J; bases unmatched to any gene: 6. There are 15 residues in the CDR3. CDR3 protein: CATSRETGVGSPLHF. Written as DNA, the CDR3 is TGTGCCACCAGCAGAGAAACAGGGGTTGGCTCACCCCTCCACTTT.

This clone was found a few times. The chain employs TRBV10-3 and TRBJ1-6; no clear D gene. The germline V gene encodes CDR1 ENHRY and CDR2 SYGVKD. V was shortened by 11 bases and J by 8 bases, with 16 bases between the two germline ends. CDR3 length: 13 residues. The CDR3 nucleotides are TGTGCCTCGACGGACCTCGGGGATTCACCCCTCCACTTT. This encodes CASTDLGDSPLHF.

The chain couples TRBV19 to TRBJ2-3; 7 bases align to TRBD2. The CDR3 totals 15 residues. J gave up 2 bases and V 10 bases, and 12 bases lay outside the gene matches. The germline V gene has CDR1 LNHDA and CDR2 SQIVND (reference sequence). CDR3 sequence (DNA): TGTGCCACCACCGGACTAGAGAAGTCCACAGATACGCAGTATTTT. It yields the protein CATTGLEKSTDTQYF.

The rearrangement uses TRBV9 and TRBJ1-6; 10 positions match TRBD1. CDR1 and CDR2 (germline): SGDLS, YYNGEE. The V segment lost 3 bases and the J segment 9 bases; nucleotides outside the gene matches: 6. There are 15 residues in the CDR3. The CDR3 DNA reads as TGTGCCAGCAGCGCCCCTGGACAGGGGGGTTCACCCCTCCACTTT. Its protein is CASSAPGQGGSPLHF.